This TCR beta chain was recovered during a study of T cells in Graves' hyperthyroidism and ophthalmopathy. General study findings and limits: Ophthalmopathy prediction by the model preceded onset by a median about 6 months.

This clonotype appeared a few times. Its target is not known. Amplified TCR beta CDR3 regions derived from RNA transcripts. During a first-round RT-PCR of the TCR CDR3, the HTBI primer set was used. In TCRdb, the multiplex PCR reads were re-called with MiXCR into one record per CDR3 protein. Of 300,000 to 400,000 distinct CDR3 sequences in the sample, approximately 17% were seen once. Uncontrolled infections, other autoimmune diseases, pregnancy or lactation led to exclusion of patients. Fresh 10 ml peripheral blood yielded PBMCs. In germline, CDR1 is SGHRS, CDR2 YFSETQ. The CDR3 contains 14 residues. After removal of 7 bases from V and 7 bases from J, the junction contained 10 bases not matched to a gene.

This chain links TRBV5-1 with TRBJ2-1; 8 nucleotides align to TRBD1. The source is a man younger than 35 with Graves' ophthalmopathy. The sample comprised blood. DNA of the CDR3: TGCGCCAGCCGTATGACAGGGGCCGGGAATGAGCAGTTCTTC. It is translated as CASRMTGAGNEQFF.